This T cell receptor beta chain was retrieved from a study of human T cells and chemical hapten exposure. Study-wide results and caveats: After DPC sensitization, TCRs above 1 in 1000 frequency showed no change.

The study's library attached unique molecular identifiers to single cDNA molecules. TCRdb analysed the RACE reads with MiXCR anew, one entry per CDR3 protein. The table lists over 100,000 distinct CDR3 sequences, 9% to 9.5% of them singletons. As concerns this clonotype: The antigen is undetermined.

The sample's time point: patch test 2, 6 weeks after DPC sensitization. The treatment is: therapeutic diphenylcyclopropenone sensitization with weekly scalp DPC. Prior to application of each patch test, blood was drawn. V was pared by 2 bases and J by 4 bases, with 14 bases between. The CDR3 extends over 16 amino acids. CDR1 and CDR2 from the germline V gene are SGHTA and FQGNSA. This specimen consisted of whole blood, obtained in connection with sensitization to the hapten diphenylcyclopropenone (DPC). The receptor was isolated from a woman aged 40 to 55 with alopecia areata. Some clones in this sample may be carry-over from other donors' samples. This rearrangement joins TRBV7-2 to TRBJ1-4; a weak D match, TRBD1 (5 bases). The CDR3 loop is CASSLSSGGVNEKLFF. CDR3 nucleotides: TGTGCCAGCAGCTTATCATCCGGGGGGGTTAATGAAAAACTGTTTTTT.